The sequence of this T cell receptor (beta chain) was determined in a study of PD-L1 blockade in urothelial cancer. Study background: Blood drawn 3 weeks (second dose) and 6 weeks after treatment start was analyzed. Findings of the study overall: Blood TCR clonality below the median before treatment was a predictor of better survival.

Documented time point: pretreatment peripheral blood. Synthetic spike-ins, TCR analog templates, were added into each PCR. The assay was immunoSEQ multiplex PCR, and TCRdb's table has in-frame clones only and misses some. The sample carries tens of thousands of clones, about 85% recorded once. With respect to this clone: Its antigen is not identified.

V trimming: 6 bases; J trimming: 5 bases; junction bases outside the gene matches: 6. Per the germline V gene, CDR1 is MNHEY and CDR2 is SMNVEV (reference sequence). The CDR3 is 13 amino acids. The origin of this receptor is a man aged 60-69 years with urothelial cancer. The input for sequencing was PBMCs, taken around atezolizumab (anti-PD-L1) treatment. The gene calls are TRBV27 and TRBJ2-7; 8 positions match TRBD1. The CDR3, as DNA: TGTGCCAGCAGCCTAGGACAGGGCGACGAGCAGTACTTC. Protein product: CASSLGQGDEQYF.